This record covers a single T cell receptor (beta chain). CDR1 and CDR2 from the germline V gene are LGHDT and YNNKEL (reference sequence). The CDR3 sequence is 15 residues long. Trimming removed 4 bases from V and 12 bases from J; junction bases left unmatched: 11. This sample is drawn from a study of blood T cell repertoires in COVID-19. About the study: Sites across the United States, Italy and Spain contributed samples from acute and convalescent COVID-19. In each case, the material was cDNA or gDNA derived from T cells, B-cell-depleted T cells, or PBMCs.

Original analysis: Reference gene primer amplification gave nucleated cell count estimates. The protocol was immunoSEQ multiplex PCR, while the TCRdb copy is restricted to in-frame clones and leaves out a portion. V, J and clone size are those of that table, while D and trimming were read from the DNA. The repertoire has hundreds of thousands of clones, 90% of them found once; the top ten carry 2.6%. Sequencing input: PBMCs or T cells enriched from blood (not recorded which). This clonotype was obtained from a man in his 60s who had recovered from COVID-19. The chain joins TRBV3-1 (or the pseudogene TRBV3-2) to TRBJ2-1; 11 nucleotides line up with TRBD2. CDR3 in amino acids: CASSLGTSGLAGQFF. The CDR3 DNA sequence: TGTGCCAGCAGCCTCGGGACTAGCGGCTTAGCGGGGCAGTTCTTC.